Listed below are T cell receptor beta chains from one sample, sequenced in a study of response to subunit inactivated influenza vaccine. Via MiXCR, TCRdb re-called the RT-PCR reads, giving one row per CDR3 protein. Counted here are 500,000 to 650,000 distinct CDR3 sequences, approximately 7.6% occurring once; the ten biggest clones make up around 13%. Here the sequenced sample was PBMCs from blood, taken around 25 months after vaccination. The receptor source for this set is a man between 50 and 75 years old who received an inactivated influenza vaccine. Both conserved end residues are part of each CDR3. D genes are given only for firm matches. Only some rows state a clone size, as once, few, many or a class for expanded clones.

V gene	D gene	clone size	J gene	CDR3 protein	CDR3 DNA
TRBV7-2	NA	many	TRBJ2-1	CASSPGAGPYNEQFF	TGTGCCAGCAGCCCAGGGGCAGGTCCTTACAATGAGCAGTTCTTC
TRBV11-1	NA	many	TRBJ2-4	CASSLAFVGRKERDNKNIQYF	TGTGCCAGCAGCTTAGCGTTTGTAGGCAGAAAGGAACGGGACAACAAAAACATTCAGTACTTC
TRBV6-1	NA	few	TRBJ1-1	CASSGTFGGEAFF	TGTGCCAGCAGTGGGACGTTTGGGGGAGAAGCTTTCTTT
TRBV4-3	NA	many	TRBJ2-2	CASSQDTTGLNTGELFF	TGCGCCAGCAGCCAAGATACGACGGGGCTGAACACCGGGGAGCTGTTTTTT
TRBV28	NA	NA	TRBJ1-5	CASIAVNQPQHF	TGTGCCAGCATTGCTGTGAATCAGCCCCAGCATTTT
TRBV12-3/TRBV12-4	NA	many	TRBJ2-7	CASSPVRATEQYF	TGTGCCAGCAGCCCCGTTAGGGCCACGGAGCAGTACTTC
TRBV7-9	NA	many	TRBJ2-7	CASSLLSPDEQYF	TGTGCCAGCAGCTTACTCTCCCCTGATGAGCAGTACTTC
TRBV6-5	NA	few	TRBJ1-2	CASSYSVGYGGAGYTF	TGTGCCAGCAGTTACTCGGTTGGCTACGGGGGCGCTGGCTACACCTTC
TRBV29-1	TRBD1	NA	TRBJ2-5	CSVEGTTGKGETQYF	TGCAGCGTTGAAGGCACGACAGGGAAGGGAGAGACCCAGTACTTC
TRBV4-3	NA	many	TRBJ1-1	CASSLGLGTEAFF	TGCGCCAGCAGCCTCGGCCTGGGCACTGAAGCTTTCTTT
TRBV28	TRBD1	many	TRBJ1-3	CASSFAQGFGNTIYF	TGTGCCAGCAGTTTTGCACAGGGGTTTGGAAACACCATATATTTT
TRBV11-2	NA	many	TRBJ2-7	CASSLALRGGEQYF	TGTGCCAGCAGCCTAGCATTAAGGGGCGGCGAGCAGTACTTC
TRBV12-3/TRBV12-4	NA	few	TRBJ2-2	CASSFGVAGELFF	TGTGCCAGCAGCTTCGGGGTGGCCGGGGAGCTGTTTTTT
TRBV12-3/TRBV12-4	NA	many	TRBJ2-7	CASSFGKSYEQYF	TGTGCCAGCAGTTTTGGGAAGAGCTACGAGCAGTACTTC
TRBV6-2/TRBV6-3	NA	many	TRBJ2-5	CASSLLLDGQETQYF	TGTGCCAGCAGTTTACTCCTCGACGGTCAAGAGACCCAGTACTTC
TRBV28	TRBD1	many	TRBJ2-3	CASRVGGRTDTQYF	TGTGCCAGCAGGGTAGGGGGCCGCACAGATACGCAGTATTTT
TRBV5-1	TRBD1	NA	TRBJ2-3	CASSLGGQGGTDTQYF	TGCGCCAGCAGCTTGGGGGGACAGGGCGGCACAGATACGCAGTATTTT
TRBV12-3/TRBV12-4	NA	NA	TRBJ1-6	CASSWQDSSPLHF	TGTGCCAGCAGTTGGCAGGACAGCTCACCCCTCCACTTT
TRBV29-1	NA	many	TRBJ2-5	CSVTRVKETQYF	TGCAGCGTAACCCGGGTCAAAGAGACCCAGTACTTC
TRBV19	NA	NA	TRBJ1-1	CASSIGSPNTEAFF	TGTGCCAGTAGTATAGGCAGCCCGAACACTGAAGCTTTCTTT
TRBV6-5	TRBD2	NA	TRBJ2-1	CASSYSAGGQREQFF	TGTGCCAGCAGTTACTCCGCGGGGGGGCAAAGGGAGCAGTTCTTC
TRBV11-2	TRBD1	many	TRBJ2-7	CASSLVPRGSYEQYF	TGTGCCAGCAGCTTAGTGCCCAGGGGGTCCTACGAGCAGTACTTC
TRBV20-1	NA	NA	TRBJ2-2	CSARAVNTGELFF	TGCAGTGCTCGAGCGGTGAACACCGGGGAGCTGTTTTTT
TRBV18	NA	many	TRBJ1-2	CASSPTGPQTNYGYTF	TGTGCCAGCTCACCCACCGGGCCGCAGACTAACTATGGCTACACCTTC
TRBV4-3	NA	few	TRBJ1-6	CASRVLPGANSPLHF	TGCGCCAGCCGAGTCCTGCCGGGGGCAAATTCACCCCTCCACTTT
TRBV12-3/TRBV12-4	NA	medium-sized	TRBJ2-1	CASSLDSTYNEQFF	TGTGCCAGCAGTTTAGACAGTACCTACAATGAGCAGTTCTTC
TRBV12-3/TRBV12-4	NA	many	TRBJ2-2	CASSISRNTGELFF	TGTGCCAGCAGTATAAGCAGGAACACCGGGGAGCTGTTTTTT
TRBV12-3/TRBV12-4	TRBD1	many	TRBJ2-7	CASSSRTGGSYEQYF	TGTGCCAGCAGTAGCCGGACAGGGGGCTCCTACGAGCAGTACTTC
TRBV7-2	NA	few	TRBJ2-5	CASSPARESAQYF	TGTGCCAGCAGCCCTGCTCGGGAGTCGGCCCAGTACTTC
TRBV5-5	NA	NA	TRBJ2-7	CASTLSPTEAYEQYF	TGTGCCAGCACCCTATCCCCTACCGAAGCCTACGAGCAGTACTTC
TRBV29-1	NA	many	TRBJ2-7	CSVGGQYPTEQYF	TGCAGCGTTGGGGGCCAATACCCTACTGAGCAGTACTTC
TRBV3-1	TRBD2	many	TRBJ2-3	CASSQDFLLADLITDTQYF	TGTGCCAGCAGCCAAGATTTCTTACTAGCGGATTTGATTACAGATACGCAGTATTTT
TRBV14	TRBD2	NA	TRBJ2-1	CASSQVAGGLEQFF	TGTGCCAGCAGCCAGGTAGCGGGGGGGCTGGAACAGTTCTTC
TRBV9	TRBD1	few	TRBJ2-4	CASSGPGQGVDIQYF	TGTGCCAGCAGCGGCCCGGGACAGGGGGTTGACATTCAGTACTTC
TRBV20-1	TRBD2	many	TRBJ2-2	CSATTSGRITGAELFF	TGCAGTGCTACGACTAGCGGGAGAATTACTGGTGCGGAGCTGTTTTTT
TRBV12-3/TRBV12-4	TRBD1	NA	TRBJ2-7	CASNRQGGHYEQYF	TGTGCCAGCAATCGACAGGGGGGTCATTACGAGCAGTACTTC
TRBV27	TRBD1	NA	TRBJ2-6	CASSSGTAASGANVLTF	TGTGCCAGCAGTTCCGGGACAGCCGCCTCTGGGGCCAACGTCCTGACTTTC
TRBV20-1	NA	many	TRBJ2-3	CSARDGGVGTDTQYF	TGCAGTGCTAGAGATGGGGGAGTCGGCACAGATACGCAGTATTTT
TRBV29-1	NA	NA	TRBJ2-5	CSVESRGLKETQYF	TGCAGCGTTGAGTCCAGGGGACTTAAAGAGACCCAGTACTTC
TRBV20-1	NA	NA	TRBJ2-7	CSARDQSGRTYEQYF	TGCAGTGCTAGAGATCAATCCGGACGGACCTACGAGCAGTACTTC
TRBV12-3/TRBV12-4	NA	few	TRBJ2-2	CASRSTGGQRGELFF	TGTGCCAGCAGATCCACGGGGGGCCAGAGGGGGGAGCTGTTTTTT
TRBV28	TRBD2	NA	TRBJ2-1	CASSGLAGPYSYNEQFF	TGTGCCAGCTCGGGACTAGCGGGTCCCTACTCCTACAATGAGCAGTTCTTC
TRBV7-2	TRBD1	few	TRBJ1-1	CASSPRAGGNTEAFF	TGTGCCAGCAGCCCCCGGGCAGGGGGGAACACTGAAGCTTTCTTT
TRBV24-1	NA	NA	TRBJ2-2	CATSDTGTGFPGELFF	TGTGCCACCAGTGATACCGGGACGGGCTTTCCCGGGGAGCTGTTTTTT
TRBV11-2	NA	few	TRBJ2-6	CASSFGIRANVLTF	TGTGCCAGCAGCTTCGGGATAAGGGCCAACGTCCTGACTTTC
TRBV7-2	NA	NA	TRBJ1-1	CASSSGRTNTEAFF	TGTGCCAGCAGCTCGGGACGGACGAACACTGAAGCTTTCTTT
TRBV5-5	TRBD1	NA	TRBJ2-1	CASSLVQGSFSYNEQFF	TGTGCCAGCAGCTTGGTACAGGGGAGTTTCTCCTACAATGAGCAGTTCTTC
TRBV6-2/TRBV6-3	NA	NA	TRBJ1-2	CASSYLTSGYTF	TGTGCCAGCAGTTACCTTACAAGTGGCTACACCTTC
TRBV12-3/TRBV12-4	TRBD1	many	TRBJ2-1	CASSLPQGYNEQFF	TGTGCCAGCAGTTTACCACAGGGGTACAATGAGCAGTTCTTC
TRBV6-1	TRBD1	few	TRBJ1-5	CATLGTAYSNQPQHF	TGTGCCACCTTAGGGACAGCTTATAGCAATCAGCCCCAGCATTTT
TRBV5-1	NA	few	TRBJ2-7	CASSARQGLYEQYF	TGCGCCAGCAGCGCTCGACAGGGACTCTACGAGCAGTACTTC
TRBV3-1	NA	NA	TRBJ1-1	CASSQGAGVAAFF	TGTGCCAGCAGCCAAGGCGCCGGGGTCGCAGCTTTCTTT
TRBV4-3	NA	NA	TRBJ2-7	CASSQAASDTYEQYF	TGCGCCAGCAGCCAAGCGGCTAGCGATACCTACGAGCAGTACTTC
TRBV6-2/TRBV6-3	NA	few	TRBJ2-2	CASSPVGGATGELFF	TGTGCCAGCAGCCCAGTAGGGGGGGCCACCGGGGAGCTGTTTTTT
TRBV28	NA	many	TRBJ1-1	CASSFSSRLGAFF	TGTGCCAGCAGTTTCTCTTCCCGTCTTGGAGCTTTCTTT
TRBV7-9	TRBD2	NA	TRBJ2-5	CAVLALETQYF	TGTGCCGTACTAGCGCTGGAGACCCAGTACTTC
TRBV7-8	TRBD1	NA	TRBJ1-5	CASSLQGGRNQPQHF	TGTGCCAGCAGCCTCCAGGGGGGCCGCAATCAGCCCCAGCATTTT
TRBV20-1	TRBD1	few	TRBJ1-2	CSASGDRGTYGYTF	TGCAGTGCTAGTGGTGACAGGGGTACCTATGGCTACACCTTC